These 15 T cell receptor beta chains share one sample of origin, sequenced in a study of post-analysis software for immune sequencing data. Study results and caveats: TRBV5-6, TRBV5-1 and TRBV20-1 were among four or five TRBV segments more frequent in patients than controls.

TCR beta cDNA libraries included unique molecular identifiers. TCRdb independently ran MiXCR on the PCR reads; one entry per CDR3 protein. Of 380,000 or so distinct CDR3 sequences in the sample, around 37% were seen once. These receptors are not linked to any known antigen. Specimen: blood. Receptors were obtained from a girl aged 5-17 years with multiple sclerosis.

CDR3 in DNA: TGTGCCAGCAGCGCGACCGAGGACAGCTACAATGAGCAGTTCTTC. It is translated as CASSATEDSYNEQFF. V gene TRBV9 combines with J gene TRBJ2-1, with D possibly being TRBD1 (6 bases). The CDR3 spans 15 residues. Trimming shortened V by 3 bases and J by 3 bases, and 13 bases separated the two germline ends. CDR1 SGDLS and CDR2 YYNGEE come from the germline V gene.

This chain links TRBV20-1 with TRBJ1-1; no definite D call. Germline assignment: CDR1 DFQATT and CDR2 SNEGSKA (reference sequence). V was shortened by 6 bases and J by 1 base, with 15 bases between the two germline ends. CDR3 length equals 14 residues. CDR3 in DNA: TGCAGTGCCGATGCCCGTTGGAGGAACACTGAAGCTTTCTTT. This codes for CSADARWRNTEAFF.

In DNA, the CDR3 is TGTGCCATCAGTGAAGGACAGGGCAGTCAGCCCCAGCATTTT. It encodes CAISEGQGSQPQHF. This chain uses TRBV10-3 with TRBJ1-5; 8 bases agree with TRBD1. Germline V lookup: CDR1 ENHRY, CDR2 SYGVKD. The V segment lost 3 bases and the J segment 6 bases; nucleotides outside the gene matches: 4. The CDR3 is made up of 14 amino acids.

The rearrangement uses TRBV24-1 and TRBJ2-2; TRBD1 might be the D (5 bases). This CDR3 contains 15 residues. The V gene lost 4 bases and the J gene lost 4 bases, with 12 bases spanning the gap. CDR1 and CDR2 from the germline V gene are KGHDR and SFDVKD. The CDR3 protein is CATSDPDTFTGELFF. CDR3 in DNA: TGTGCCACCAGTGACCCGGACACTTTCACCGGGGAGCTGTTTTTT.

This rearrangement joins TRBV13 to TRBJ1-1, with D possibly TRBD1 on 6 matching bases. CDR3 length equals 14 residues. Trimming took off 3 bases at V and 1 base at J, with 9 bases between the two ends. The germline gives CDR1 PRHDT, CDR2 FYEKMQ (reference sequence). CDR3 sequence (DNA): TGTGCCAGCAGCTTGATGACAGGGAACACTGAAGCTTTCTTT. Its translation: CASSLMTGNTEAFF.

The chain joins TRBV3-1 to TRBJ2-3; D remains unclear. There are 14 residues in the CDR3. CDR1 and CDR2 (germline): LGHDT, YNNKEL (reference sequence). Trimming stripped 0 bases from V and 3 bases from J, with 7 bases between. Written as DNA, the CDR3 is TGTGCCAGCAGCCAAGAGCGAGAGACAGATACGCAGTATTTT. It yields the protein CASSQERETDTQYF.

This clonotype came up a few times. The chain employs TRBV12-3 or TRBV12-4 and TRBJ2-1; 7 bases line up with TRBD1. The CDR3 consists of 13 residues. The ends lost 4 bases at V and 6 bases at J; junction bases unmatched: 3. The CDR3 is CASSYGQVNEQFF. The CDR3 DNA follows: TGTGCCAGCAGTTACGGACAGGTCAATGAGCAGTTCTTC.

The chain carries TRBV7-3 and TRBJ1-4; TRBD1 aligns across 8 bases. With 6 bases clipped from V and 8 bases from J, the junction kept 8 bases outside the gene matches. The CDR3 consists of 14 residues. Looked up from germline, CDR1 is SGHTA and CDR2 is FQGTGA. The CDR3 loop reads CASRPRGLKEKLFF. The CDR3 DNA reads TGTGCCAGCAGACCCAGGGGGCTAAAGGAAAAACTGTTTTTT. Variable domain in full (rest from reference TRBV7-3 and TRBJ1-4): GAGVSQTPSNKVTEKGKYVELRCDPISGHTALYWYRQSLGQGPEFLIYFQGTGAADDSGLPNDRFFAVRPEGSVSTLKIQRTERGDSAVYLCASRPRGLKEKLFFGSGTQLSVL.

The chain is built from TRBV6-1 and TRBJ1-4; the match to TRBD1 covers 9 bases. The V segment lost 2 bases and the J segment 5 bases; nucleotides outside the gene matches: 9. Germline-derived CDR1 and CDR2 are MNHNS and SASEGT. The CDR3 consists of 17 residues. CDR3: CASSEWDRDAINEKLFF. Here the CDR3 DNA reads TGTGCCAGCAGTGAATGGGACAGGGACGCCATAAATGAAAAACTGTTTTTT.

This sequence joins TRBV5-1 and TRBJ1-1; D unresolved. The V gene's germline CDR1 is SGHRS and CDR2 YFSETQ. This CDR3 comprises 14 residues. V was cut by 3 bases and J by 5 bases, with 14 bases left in between. CDR3 in amino acids: CASSSKGGGTEAFF. The CDR3 bases are TGCGCCAGCAGCTCGAAAGGAGGCGGGACTGAAGCTTTCTTT. Combining the CDR3 with reference TRBV5-1 and TRBJ1-1 gives the whole variable domain KAGVTQTPRYLIKTRGQQVTLSCSPISGHRSVSWYQQTPGQGLQFLFEYFSETQRNKGNFPGRFSGRQFSNSRSEMNVSTLELGDSALYLCASSSKGGGTEAFFGQGTRLTVV.

The chain has TRBV27 and TRBJ2-7, with D maybe TRBD2 (6 bases). The CDR3 has 14 amino acids. V lost 6 bases to trimming and J lost 2 bases, with 14 bases between them. In germline, CDR1 is MNHEY, CDR2 SMNVEV (reference sequence). The CDR3 spells CASSHRGSTYEQYF. The CDR3 DNA follows: TGTGCCAGCAGCCATCGGGGGTCGACCTACGAGCAGTACTTC.

The chain links TRBV5-1 to TRBJ1-4; possibly TRBD1 for D (6 bases). Deletions cut 3 bases from V and 0 bases from J, with 9 bases between. CDR1 is SGHRS, CDR2 YFSETQ, per germline. The CDR3 contains 15 residues. Here the CDR3 reads CASSWRTATNEKLFF. Here the CDR3 DNA reads TGCGCCAGCAGCTGGAGGACAGCAACTAATGAAAAACTGTTTTTT.

This clonotype was seen a few times. The chain combines TRBV7-9 with TRBJ2-1, with 8 bases identical to TRBD2. CDR1 is SEHNR, CDR2 FQNEAQ, per germline (reference sequence). The J segment lost 0 bases and the V segment lost 5 bases, leaving 9 bases of the junction unmatched. The CDR3 has 17 residues. CDR3 sequence (DNA): TGTGCCAGCAGCCGCTCAGGCGGGGGGAGCTCCTACAATGAGCAGTTCTTC. It translates to CASSRSGGGSSYNEQFF.

This chain connects TRBV27 to TRBJ1-2; D gene unclear. This CDR3 region has 13 residues. The V and J ends lost 2 bases and 7 bases respectively, with 11 bases between them. Germline CDR1 and CDR2: MNHEY and SMNVEV (reference sequence). CDR3 in DNA: TGTGCCAGCAGTTTAAAGGGCCCTGGTGGCTACACCTTC. As protein: CASSLKGPGGYTF.

This clonotype appeared a few times. The chain employs TRBV7-8 and TRBJ2-7; tentatively, D is TRBD1 (5 bases). The CDR3 spans 16 residues. Trimming shortened V by 4 bases and J by 7 bases, and 23 bases separated the two germline ends. The germline gives CDR1 SGHVS, CDR2 FQNEAQ. The CDR3 loop is CASSSTRTRVHSEQYF. Here the CDR3 DNA reads TGTGCCAGCAGCTCGACCCGCACCAGGGTACATAGTGAGCAGTACTTC. The entire variable domain, with the rest obtained from reference TRBV7-8 and TRBJ2-7, is as follows: GAGVSQSPRYKVAKRGQDVALRCDPISGHVSLFWYQQALGQGPEFLTYFQNEAQLDKSGLPSDRFFAERPEGSVSTLKIQRTQQEDSAVYLCASSSTRTRVHSEQYFGPGTRLTVT.